This TCR beta chain stems from a study of CD8+CD57+ T cells in acquired aplastic anemia. Study-wide results and caveats: No significant patient-versus-control difference appeared in CD8+ Simpson's diversity. Roughly 30 CD8+ CDR3 sequences occurred in both the patients and the controls.

Sequencing was done on patients that had shown CD8+CD57+ cell expansion by flow cytometry. Comments on this clonotype: What it recognizes is unknown.

Genomic DNA acted as the template from which TCR beta VDJ combination and CDR3 sequence profiling were carried out. TCRdb passed the reads through MiXCR, listing each CDR3 protein once. The sample has approximately 180,000 distinct CDR3 sequences; roughly 50% are singletons. The sample comprised sorted CD4+, CD8+, or CD8+CD57+ T cells (not recorded which) from PBMCs. This receptor was identified in a human donor with aplastic anemia.

The CDR3 DNA reads TGTGCCAGCAGCCGTCGCGGACAGGGGAGGTTGGCACCCCTCCACTTT. Its translation is CASSRRGQGRLAPLHF. This chain uses TRBV11-1 with TRBJ1-6; TRBD1 agrees at 9 bases. The ends lost 5 bases at V and 11 bases at J; junction bases unmatched: 13. The CDR3 consists of 16 residues. Germline V gene sequence: CDR1 SGHAT, CDR2 FQDESV (reference sequence).